This T cell receptor (beta chain) was captured in a study of PD-1 blockade in classical Hodgkin lymphoma. Overall study findings and caveats: TCR diversity in CD4+, not CD8+, cells rose significantly by C4D1. Nivolumab starters within 1 year of ASCT were excluded. What caused the repertoire differences, perhaps disease activity or prior therapy, remains undefined. Relapsed/refractory patients reportedly had lower baseline diversity than newly diagnosed patients.

In its sample, this clone was seen once. Its antigen remains unknown. The protocol was immunoSEQ multiplex PCR, while the TCRdb copy is restricted to in-frame clones and leaves out a portion. Of approximately 30,000 clones listed, over 75% were seen once; the top ten hold 15% to 20%. The time point here: cycle 4 day 1 (C4D1), after six to seven weeks of nivolumab. Patients all relapsed after autologous stem cell transplantation, and there was variation in brentuximab vedotin exposure. The germline gives CDR1 SQVTM, CDR2 ANQGSEA. This CDR3 region has 13 residues. Trimming took 1 base from V and 4 from J, leaving 8 bases between them.

The sequence was obtained from a human donor with classical Hodgkin lymphoma. The chain uses TRBV29-1 and TRBJ2-1; possible D gene TRBD2, 6 bases. This specimen consisted of peripheral blood mononuclear cells (PBMCs), obtained before the fourth cycle of nivolumab. CDR3 coding DNA: TGCAGCGTTGAAGCGGGAGTGTACAATGAGCAGTTCTTC. Protein: CSVEAGVYNEQFF.